A selection of T cell receptor beta chains follows, all from one sample in a study of T cell repertoires in cytomegalovirus infection. TCRdb analysed the reads with MiXCR anew, one entry per CDR3 protein. This table has hundreds of thousands of distinct CDR3 sequences, approximately 30% appearing once. Sequencing was done on a sample of PBMCs. All receptors come from a human donor in good health (CMV status not recorded). Some clones in this sample may be carry-over from other donors' samples. CDR3s include the opening cysteine and the closing phenylalanine or tryptophan. D genes are given only for firm matches. Clone size, where shown, is once, few, many, or a class for clones that have expanded.

j_gene	v_gene	d_gene	abundance	CDR3nt	CDR3aa
TRBJ2-1	TRBV20-1	TRBD2	few	TGCAGTGCTAGGGGACTAGCGGGGGGGCTAAGCTCCTACAATGAGCAGTTCTTC	CSARGLAGGLSSYNEQFF
TRBJ2-7	TRBV5-1	TRBD2	NA	TGCGCCAGCAGCTTGGGGCTAGCGGAGCTCTCCTACGAGCAGTACTTC	CASSLGLAELSYEQYF
TRBJ2-5	TRBV7-7	NA	few	TGTGCCAGCAGCTTATGGGGCGTGGGGGAGACCCAGTACTTC	CASSLWGVGETQYF
TRBJ1-6	TRBV5-6	TRBD1	NA	TGTGCCAGCAGCTTTGGACAGGGGGTGTCACCCCTCCACTTT	CASSFGQGVSPLHF
TRBJ2-7	TRBV7-2	NA	many	TGTGCCAGCAGCTCTATTACACTCGGCTACGAGCAGTACTTC	CASSSITLGYEQYF
TRBJ1-1	TRBV20-1	NA	NA	TGCAGTGGCCACCAGGGGTTGAACACTGAAGCTTTCTTT	CSGHQGLNTEAFF
TRBJ1-6	TRBV6-1	NA	few	TGTGCCAGCCGCGGCCAGGGAGTTTCACCCCTCCACTTT	CASRGQGVSPLHF
TRBJ2-5	TRBV7-2	TRBD2	NA	TGTGCCAGCAGCCACCGCATAGCGGGGGGGGAGACCCAGTACTTC	CASSHRIAGGETQYF
TRBJ2-5	TRBV10-3	TRBD2	NA	TGTGCCATCAGTGAGTGGGCTAGCGGGAGCCTAGAGACCCAGTACTTC	CAISEWASGSLETQYF
TRBJ2-7	TRBV10-3	TRBD2	NA	TGTGCAACCAGCGGGGAGGGCTACGAGCAGTACTTC	CATSGEGYEQYF
TRBJ2-7	TRBV7-6	NA	many	TGTGCCAGCAGCTTAGCCCGCGGGGCGGTCTACGAGCAGTACTTC	CASSLARGAVYEQYF
TRBJ2-1	TRBV28	NA	NA	TGTGCCAGCAACGGCGAGGGCGGCCGCTCCTACAATGAGCAGTTCTTC	CASNGEGGRSYNEQFF
TRBJ2-1	TRBV5-6	NA	many	TGTGCCAGCAGCTCGGACAGCTACAATGAGCAGTTCTTC	CASSSDSYNEQFF
TRBJ2-2	TRBV19	NA	NA	TGTGCCAGTAGTATTTCCGGACAGAACACCGGGGAGCTGTTTTTT	CASSISGQNTGELFF
TRBJ2-1	TRBV4-3	TRBD1	once	TGCGCCAGCAGCCAAGACGTGACAGGGGAAGGATACAATGAGCAGTTCTTC	CASSQDVTGEGYNEQFF
TRBJ1-1	TRBV11-3	NA	NA	TGTGCCAGCAGCTTGGACAGAGGTGGCACTGGAGCTTTCTTT	CASSLDRGGTGAFF
TRBJ2-1	TRBV24-1	NA	few	TGTGCCACCAGTGATTCTTGGGGAAACAATGAGCAGTTCTTC	CATSDSWGNNEQFF
TRBJ1-2	TRBV12-3/TRBV12-4	TRBD1	NA	TGTGCCAGCAGTTTAGAGGGACAGGGGGCGGATGGCTACACCTTC	CASSLEGQGADGYTF
TRBJ1-2	TRBV2	TRBD1	NA	TGTGCCAGCAGCGAGGAGGACAGGCCGGTCGGCTATGGCTACACCTTC	CASSEEDRPVGYGYTF
TRBJ2-1	TRBV2	TRBD1	few	TGTGCCAGCAGTGACCGACAGGGAAAGTACAATGAGCAGTTCTTC	CASSDRQGKYNEQFF
TRBJ1-5	TRBV28	NA	few	TGTGCCAGCAGCTCCGGACGGATTTATAGCAATCAGCCCCAGCATTTT	CASSSGRIYSNQPQHF
TRBJ1-5	TRBV4-3	NA	few	TGCGCCAGCAGCCAAGACTACGGCAGCAATCAGCCCCAGCATTTT	CASSQDYGSNQPQHF
TRBJ2-7	TRBV5-1	NA	NA	TGCGCCAGCAGCTTGGTTGGGACGGCGTCTGTTGAGCAGTACTTC	CASSLVGTASVEQYF
TRBJ2-5	TRBV12-3/TRBV12-4	NA	many	TGTGCCAGCAGTTTAGTAGGGCCCCAAGAGACCCAGTACTTC	CASSLVGPQETQYF
TRBJ2-1	TRBV4-1	TRBD2	few	TGCGCCAGCAGCCAAGAGCGGGGGAACTCCTACAATGAGCAGTTCTTC	CASSQERGNSYNEQFF
TRBJ2-7	TRBV20-1	NA	few	TGCAGTGCTACTCGGGTCCAGGAAATCTACGAGCAGTACTTC	CSATRVQEIYEQYF
TRBJ2-4	TRBV2	TRBD2	NA	TGTGCCAGCACGAAGCGGGGGGCCGGGGCCAAAAACATTCAGTACTTC	CASTKRGAGAKNIQYF
TRBJ2-7	TRBV20-1	NA	few	TGCAGTGCTAGAAGGGCAGGTGAATCCTACGAGCAGTACTTC	CSARRAGESYEQYF
TRBJ2-1	TRBV12-3/TRBV12-4	TRBD1	few	TGTGCCAGCAGTCCCCGACAGGGGGCGAGGAATGAGCAGTTCTTC	CASSPRQGARNEQFF
TRBJ2-1	TRBV6-6	NA	few	TGTGCCAGCAGTTACCTCCACAGCTCCTACAATGAGCAGTTCTTC	CASSYLHSSYNEQFF
TRBJ2-5	TRBV18	NA	NA	TGTGCCAGCTCACCACTAGGCCGAGAGACCCAGTGCTTC	CASSPLGRETQCF
TRBJ1-3	TRBV7-2	NA	few	TGTGCCAGCAGCTCCCTATACCATGAGGCCCTATCTGGAAACACCATATATTTT	CASSSLYHEALSGNTIYF
TRBJ1-2	TRBV7-2	TRBD1	many	TGTGCCAGCAGCTTAGAGTACAGGGGCGTAGAGGGCTACACCTTC	CASSLEYRGVEGYTF
TRBJ2-2	TRBV5-3	TRBD1	NA	TGTGCCAGAAGCTCTAGGACAGGTCGAGAAACCGGGGAGCTGTTTTTT	CARSSRTGRETGELFF
TRBJ1-5	TRBV19	TRBD1	NA	TGTGCCAGTAGTAGAGCCCAGGGGGTTGGCAATCAGCCCCAGCATTTT	CASSRAQGVGNQPQHF
TRBJ2-3	TRBV11-2	NA	few	TGTGCCAGCAGCTTAGACTTTCGGGCAGATACGCAGTATTTT	CASSLDFRADTQYF
TRBJ2-7	TRBV18	NA	NA	TGTGCCAGCTCACCACCGAGCAGATACGAGCAGTACTTC	CASSPPSRYEQYF
TRBJ2-1	TRBV27	NA	NA	TGTGCCAGACTTAACAATGAGCAGTTCTTC	CARLNNEQFF
TRBJ2-2	TRBV24-1	TRBD2	NA	TGTGCCACCAGTGATTCCAGACTAGCGGGGAGCACCGGGGAGCTGTTTTTT	CATSDSRLAGSTGELFF
TRBJ2-7	TRBV11-2	TRBD2	few	TGTGCCAGCAGCTGGGGGCGGGGGGATTCCTACGAGCAGTACTTC	CASSWGRGDSYEQYF
TRBJ1-6	TRBV28	NA	NA	TGTGCCAGCAGCCCCGGTCGTGGGAGGGCTAATTCACCCCTCCACTTT	CASSPGRGRANSPLHF
TRBJ1-5	TRBV28	NA	many	TGTGCCAGCAGTTGGGGTCAGCCCCAGCATTTT	CASSWGQPQHF
TRBJ2-3	TRBV7-9	NA	NA	TGTGCCAGCTCGGTCAGGGCTGCAGATACGCAGTATTTT	CASSVRAADTQYF
TRBJ1-1	TRBV12-5	NA	NA	TGTGCTAGTGGTTTTAGAGGCAGATACCAGAACACTGAAGCTTTCTTT	CASGFRGRYQNTEAFF
TRBJ2-7	TRBV10-3	TRBD1	NA	TGTGCCATCAGTGAGCCGCTGGGACAGACCTACGAGCAGTACTTC	CAISEPLGQTYEQYF
TRBJ1-1	TRBV2	NA	few	TGTGCCAGCAGTGAAGGCAGACTGAACACTGAAGCTTTCTTT	CASSEGRLNTEAFF
TRBJ2-2	TRBV5-6	NA	NA	TGTGCCAGCAGCTTTTGGGGGACAAACACCGGGGAGCTGTTTTTT	CASSFWGTNTGELFF
TRBJ2-2	TRBV27	TRBD2	few	TGTGCCAGCAGTTTACGGGGTAGCGGGGGGCTGAACACCGGGGAGCTGTTTTTT	CASSLRGSGGLNTGELFF
TRBJ2-7	TRBV7-9	TRBD1	many	TGTGCCAGCAGTAAGACAGGGGACCTCGAGCAGTACTTC	CASSKTGDLEQYF
TRBJ2-7	TRBV11-2	NA	few	TGTGCCAGCAGCCCAGCGGGACAGTCCTACGAGCAGTACTTC	CASSPAGQSYEQYF
TRBJ2-5	TRBV5-4	NA	NA	TGTGCCAGCAGCTTGGAGGTGGAAGAGACCCAGTACTTC	CASSLEVEETQYF
TRBJ1-5	TRBV20-1	NA	NA	TGCAGTGCTAGAGACACCCCAGGGGTGGGCGTTCAGCCCCAGCATTTT	CSARDTPGVGVQPQHF
TRBJ2-2	TRBV7-2	TRBD1	many	TGTGCCAGCAGGATGGGGACAGGCAACACCGGGGAGCTGTTTTTT	CASRMGTGNTGELFF
TRBJ2-3	TRBV2	TRBD2	NA	TGTGCCAGCAGCGCCTTGGATCGGCGAGCGGGGCTGTCTGATACGCAGTATTTT	CASSALDRRAGLSDTQYF
TRBJ2-7	TRBV6-1	TRBD1	few	TGTGCCAGCAGTGATCAACCGGGACAGAGATCCTACGAGCAGTACTTC	CASSDQPGQRSYEQYF
TRBJ2-1	TRBV11-2	NA	NA	TGTGACAGCAGCTTTAATAGTGAGCATTTCTTC	CDSSFNSEHFF
TRBJ2-7	TRBV6-1	NA	NA	TGTGCCAGCAGTGAAGCTAAGGGTCCTCCCTTCTACGAGCAGTACTTC	CASSEAKGPPFYEQYF
TRBJ1-2	TRBV12-3/TRBV12-4	TRBD1	few	TGTGCCAGCACCCGGACAGGGGCAAACTATGGCTACACCTTC	CASTRTGANYGYTF
TRBJ2-1	TRBV6-2/TRBV6-3	NA	NA	TGTGCCAGCAGTCAACGGGACATTTCCTACAATGAGCAGTTCTTC	CASSQRDISYNEQFF
TRBJ1-2	TRBV18	NA	NA	TGTGCCAGCTCCCTCGAGGGACGGGATTACTATGGCTACACCTTC	CASSLEGRDYYGYTF